The source of this T cell receptor beta chain is a study of OX40 agonist ivuxolimab in advanced cancers. The CDR3 extends over 16 amino acids. Germline CDR1 and CDR2: KGHSH and LQKENI. After removal of 4 bases from V and 1 base from J, the junction contained 8 bases not matched to a gene. Here immunoSEQ multiplex PCR was the method, and the copy in TCRdb shows in-frame clones only, minus some. This table holds tens of thousands of clones, 87% found once. The rearrangement links TRBV18 to TRBJ2-7, with 9 bases identical to TRBD1. This receptor was obtained from an adult with an advanced solid tumor such as melanoma, head and neck, liver or kidney cancer. Sample: CD4+ or CD8+ T cells sorted from blood, taken in a trial of the OX40 agonist ivuxolimab. CDR3 amino acids: CASSLAAGQGSYEQYF. DNA for the CDR3: TGTGCCAGCTCACTAGCGGCGGGACAGGGATCCTACGAGCAGTACTTC.